The source of this TCR beta chain is a study of cytotoxic CD8 clonotypes in ibrutinib-treated CLL. Study summary: Treatment had run for a median about 12 months, range 6 to 36, when response samples were taken. When averaged across all of the samples, the counts came to approximately 250,000 productive templates and 86,000 or so productive rearrangements.

TCRdb's table, derived via immunoSEQ multiplex PCR, lists solely in-frame clones and lacks some. The profile shows 45,000 to 60,000 clones, 55% to 65% of them singletons. Study conclusions and caveats: Starting clonality was above that of age-matched healthy donors and tracked circulating CD8+ T-cell counts.

Remarks on this clone: Its specificity is unknown.

This CDR3 is 15 amino acids long. V lost 5 bases, J lost 4 bases, and 15 bases lay in between. CDR1 LGHNA and CDR2 YNFKEQ come from the germline V gene. V is TRBV4-2 and J is TRBJ1-3; no clear D. This clonotype was obtained from a human donor with chronic lymphocytic leukemia. The specimen comprised PBMCs, sampled after 24 months of ibrutinib treatment. In DNA form, the CDR3 reads TGTGCCAGCAGCGCACCCCCGGGGTCGGGAAACACCATATATTTT. This encodes CASSAPPGSGNTIYF.